Listed below are T cell receptor beta chains from one sample, sequenced in a study of cytomegalovirus exposure and HLA in healthy donors. Libraries were prepared by immunoSEQ multiplex PCR; TCRdb keeps only in-frame clonotypes and omits some of them. The sample gives about 130,000 clones, around 83% of which show up once; less than 1.5% is in the top ten. The sample consisted of PBMCs. The source of these receptors is a girl between 2 and 10 years old in good health and CMV-seronegative. CDR3s include the opening cysteine and the closing phenylalanine or tryptophan. A D gene is named only where the DNA matches it firmly. Only some rows state a clone size, as once, few, many or a class for expanded clones.

>TRBV5-4|-|TRBJ2-1|-
CASSPTGFSEQFF
TGTGCCAGCAGCCCTACAGGGTTTAGTGAGCAGTTCTTC
>TRBV19|-|TRBJ1-5|TRBD1
CASSSWTGNSNQPQHF
TGTGCCAGTAGTTCCTGGACAGGGAATAGCAATCAGCCCCAGCATTTT
>TRBV28|-|TRBJ1-2|TRBD1
CASSPRTGINYGYTF
TGTGCCAGCAGTCCACGGACAGGGATTAACTATGGCTACACCTTC
>TRBV19|-|TRBJ2-2|-
CASSITGQGIVGRGTGELFF
TGTGCCAGTAGTATCACGGGACAGGGAATTGTCGGGAGGGGCACCGGGGAGCTGTTTTTT
>TRBV7-2|-|TRBJ2-3|-
CASSLNAGASTDTQYF
TGTGCCAGCAGCTTAAATGCGGGGGCAAGCACAGATACGCAGTATTTT
>TRBV5-4|-|TRBJ1-1|-
CASSLEQGLLVF
TGTGCCAGCAGCTTGGAACAGGGCCTCCTGGTCTTT
>TRBV7-8|once|TRBJ1-5|-
CASSLALGSNQPQHF
TGTGCCAGCAGCTTAGCGCTCGGTAGCAATCAGCCCCAGCATTTT
>TRBV15|-|TRBJ2-4|TRBD2
CATSRDGLAGTLAKNIQYF
TGTGCCACCAGCAGAGACGGACTAGCGGGAACTCTAGCCAAAAACATTCAGTACTTC
>TRBV11-2|-|TRBJ1-2|-
CASSLDRPQGANYGYTF
TGTGCCAGCAGCTTAGATAGACCACAGGGAGCTAACTATGGCTACACCTTC
>TRBV27|-|TRBJ2-5|-
CASSRTVQETQYF
TGTGCCAGCAGTCGGACAGTCCAAGAGACCCAGTACTTC
>TRBV27|-|TRBJ2-1|TRBD2
CASSRLAVNNEQFF
TGTGCCAGCAGCCGACTAGCGGTTAACAATGAGCAGTTCTTC
>TRBV30|-|TRBJ2-3|TRBD2
CARTSGGYGTQYF
TGTGCTAGGACTAGCGGGGGGTACGGTACGCAGTATTTT
>TRBV13|once|TRBJ2-7|TRBD1
CASSSADRGNEQYF
TGTGCCAGCAGCTCCGCTGACAGGGGGAACGAGCAGTACTTC
>TRBV30|-|TRBJ2-7|-
CAWSVAGSSYEQYF
TGTGCCTGGAGTGTTGCAGGAAGCTCCTACGAGCAGTACTTC
>TRBV18|once|TRBJ1-4|TRBD1
CASSRDRANEKLFF
TGTGCCAGCTCGCGCGACAGGGCGAATGAAAAACTGTTTTTT
>TRBV13|-|TRBJ2-5|TRBD2
CASRRTSGGRRETQYF
TGTGCCAGCAGAAGGACTAGCGGGGGGCGGAGGGAGACCCAGTACTTC
>TRBV6-5|-|TRBJ1-4|-
CASSYAPGGGEKLFF
TGTGCCAGCAGTTACGCCCCGGGAGGCGGTGAAAAACTGTTTTTT
>TRBV25-1|-|TRBJ1-3|-
CASSHNLGGTGNTIYF
TGTGCCAGCAGCCACAACCTCGGGGGTACTGGAAACACCATATATTTT
>TRBV2|-|TRBJ2-7|-
CASGGRGSYEQYF
TGTGCCAGCGGAGGTCGGGGTTCCTACGAGCAGTACTTC
>TRBV25-1|once|TRBJ2-1|-
CASNGLPYNEQFF
TGTGCCAGCAATGGACTCCCCTACAATGAGCAGTTCTTC
>TRBV2|-|TRBJ2-7|TRBD2
CASSAGGLLSYEQYF
TGTGCCAGCTCAGCGGGGGGCCTCCTATCCTACGAGCAGTACTTC
>TRBV12-5|-|TRBJ1-1|-
CASVAGVDGEAFF
TGTGCTAGTGTCGCAGGGGTGGACGGTGAAGCTTTCTTT
>TRBV6-1|-|TRBJ1-6|-
CASSEDRLLARSSYNSPLHF
TGTGCCAGCAGTGAGGATCGGTTGTTGGCTCGGAGCTCCTATAATTCACCCCTCCACTTT
>TRBV6-5|once|TRBJ2-1|TRBD1
CASRGGTGAHNEQFF
TGTGCCAGCAGGGGTGGGACAGGGGCTCACAATGAGCAGTTCTTC
>TRBV4-3|few|TRBJ2-3|TRBD2
CASSQEWITSGGDTQYF
TGCGCCAGCAGCCAAGAATGGATCACTAGCGGGGGAGATACGCAGTATTTT
>TRBV28|few|TRBJ1-5|-
CASSLFQGQTPRFGNQPQHF
TGTGCCAGCAGTTTATTTCAGGGTCAGACTCCTCGGTTTGGCAATCAGCCCCAGCATTTT
>TRBV5-1|-|TRBJ1-1|-
CASSLDVRGATEAFF
TGCGCCAGCAGCTTGGATGTTCGGGGGGCAACTGAAGCTTTCTTT
>TRBV9|few|TRBJ2-3|TRBD2
CASSTSGYTDTQYF
TGTGCCAGCTCGACTAGCGGGTACACAGATACGCAGTATTTT
>TRBV29-1|-|TRBJ2-5|-
CSVSDGEETQYF
TGCAGCGTGAGTGACGGAGAAGAGACCCAGTACTTC
>TRBV25-1|-|TRBJ1-6|-
CASSEQAIYNSPLHF
TGTGCCAGCAGTGAACAAGCAATTTATAATTCACCCCTCCACTTT
>TRBV25-1|-|TRBJ2-2|-
CASSAPPSGKDTGELFF
TGTGCCAGCAGTGCACCCCCCTCGGGGAAGGACACCGGGGAGCTGTTTTTT
>TRBV19|-|TRBJ1-3|-
CAGGSSGNTIYF
TGTGCTGGGGGGAGCTCCGGAAACACCATATATTTT
>TRBV28|-|TRBJ2-7|-
CASSLPGSYEQYF
TGTGCCAGCAGTTTACCCGGGAGCTACGAGCAGTACTTC
>TRBV7-2|-|TRBJ2-3|TRBD2
CASSVTSRDTQYF
TGTGCCAGCAGCGTGACTAGCAGAGATACGCAGTATTTT
>TRBV19|-|TRBJ2-7|TRBD2
CASSITSDSYEQYF
TGTGCCAGTAGTATAACTAGCGACTCCTACGAGCAGTACTTC
>TRBV18|-|TRBJ1-2|-
CASSPEGEGYTF
TGTGCCAGCTCACCCGAGGGTGAGGGCTACACCTTC
>TRBV5-4|-|TRBJ2-2|TRBD1
CASSTQDRESIPGELFF
TGTGCCAGCAGCACCCAAGACAGGGAATCTATTCCCGGGGAGCTGTTTTTT
>TRBV19|-|TRBJ2-4|TRBD1
CASSPTGNQNIQYF
TGTGCCAGTAGCCCGACAGGGAACCAAAACATTCAGTACTTC
>TRBV18|-|TRBJ2-3|TRBD2
CASSSLGGSTDTQYF
TGTGCCAGCTCATCCCTGGGGGGGAGCACAGATACGCAGTATTTT
>TRBV30|-|TRBJ2-7|TRBD2
CAWSLAAGGNEQYF
TGTGCCTGGAGCCTCGCCGCCGGGGGGAACGAGCAGTACTTC
>TRBV19|-|TRBJ2-2|TRBD2
CASVRERDTGELFF
TGTGCCAGTGTGCGGGAGCGGGACACCGGGGAGCTGTTTTTT
>TRBV5-1|-|TRBJ1-4|TRBD1
CASSPGTGTTNEKLFF
TGCGCCAGCAGCCCTGGGACAGGGACAACTAATGAAAAACTGTTTTTT
>TRBV7-7|-|TRBJ2-7|-
CASSLGTGDSYEQYF
TGTGCCAGCAGCTTAGGTACAGGAGATTCCTACGAGCAGTACTTC
>TRBV4-2|-|TRBJ1-3|-
CASSSGRERSGNTIYF
TGTGCCAGCAGCTCCGGGAGGGAGAGATCTGGAAACACCATATATTTT
>TRBV28|-|TRBJ1-3|-
CASSQGPGNTIYF
TGTGCCAGCAGCCAGGGGCCTGGAAACACCATATATTTT
>TRBV5-1|few|TRBJ1-4|TRBD1
CASSLTGDRSEKLFF
TGCGCCAGCAGCTTGACAGGGGATCGTTCTGAAAAACTGTTTTTT
>TRBV4-3|few|TRBJ1-1|TRBD1
CASSQDSGGNTEAFF
TGCGCCAGCAGCCAAGACTCAGGGGGAAACACTGAAGCTTTCTTT
>TRBV29-1|-|TRBJ1-5|TRBD1
CSVGQGYQPQHF
TGCAGCGTGGGACAGGGATATCAGCCCCAGCATTTT
>TRBV4-1|-|TRBJ1-2|-
CASSQVTGIGNYGYTF
TGCGCCAGCAGCCAAGTTACAGGGATCGGTAACTATGGCTACACCTTC
>TRBV2|-|TRBJ2-2|TRBD1
CASSGGQGYTGELFF
TGTGCCAGCAGTGGGGGACAGGGCTACACCGGGGAGCTGTTTTTT
>TRBV12-5|once|TRBJ2-1|TRBD2
CASGFLAGAISYNEQFF
TGTGCTAGTGGTTTCCTAGCGGGGGCCATTTCCTACAATGAGCAGTTCTTC
>TRBV25-1|-|TRBJ2-1|TRBD2
CASSQLAGGRDEQFF
TGTGCCAGCAGCCAACTAGCGGGGGGCCGGGATGAGCAGTTCTTC
>TRBV6-8|few|TRBJ2-3|TRBD2
CASKTSGAYTDTQYF
TGTGCCAGCAAGACTAGCGGGGCGTACACAGATACGCAGTATTTT
>TRBV19|few|TRBJ2-3|-
CASSPQLTGRADTQYF
TGTGCCAGTAGTCCCCAACTTACAGGGAGGGCAGATACGCAGTATTTT
>TRBV6-1|-|TRBJ2-5|TRBD1
CASRRDREETQYF
TGTGCCAGCAGACGGGACAGGGAAGAGACCCAGTACTTC
>TRBV2|-|TRBJ1-4|-
CASSEIGPTNEKLFF
TGTGCCAGCAGTGAGATTGGGCCAACTAATGAAAAACTGTTTTTT
>TRBV6-1|-|TRBJ2-3|TRBD1
CASSEGGTGADTQYF
TGTGCCAGCAGTGAAGGCGGGACAGGCGCAGATACGCAGTATTTT
>TRBV6-5|-|TRBJ2-7|TRBD1
CASSYSWTGAYEQYF
TGTGCCAGCAGTTACTCCTGGACAGGAGCCTACGAGCAGTACTTC
>TRBV5-4|-|TRBJ2-5|TRBD2
CASSSGTSGIPGTQYF
TGTGCCAGCAGCTCGGGGACTAGCGGGATTCCCGGGACCCAGTACTTC
>TRBV6-6|-|TRBJ2-1|TRBD2
CASSYQAGAGNEQFF
TGTGCCAGCAGTTACCAAGCGGGGGCCGGCAATGAGCAGTTCTTC